A selection of T cell receptor beta chains follows, all from one sample in a study of T cell responses to AZD1222 COVID-19 vaccine. Produced via immunoSEQ multiplex PCR; TCRdb's table is partial and in-frame only. This table has under 150,000 clones, more than 70% appearing once. The material sequenced was peripheral blood, taken on day 0 of AZD1222 vaccination. The receptors originated from an adult in good health. The CDR3 runs from the conserved cysteine through the conserved F or W. A D gene is named only where the DNA matches it firmly. Clone size is shown for a subset of rows, as once, few, many or a class of expanded clone.

D gene	V gene	CDR3 length	J gene	clone size	CDR3 DNA	CDR3 protein
NA	TRBV18	15	TRBJ2-4	NA	TGTGCCAGCTCACCGGAGGGGGCAGGCAAAAACATTCAGTACTTC	CASSPEGAGKNIQYF
NA	TRBV24-1	13	TRBJ1-6	NA	TGTGCCATAAGCCGGGACTTCATTTCACCCCTCCACTTT	CAISRDFISPLHF
NA	TRBV7-2	14	TRBJ2-3	NA	TGTGCCAGCAGCTCCAACGGCCGCACAGATACGCAGTATTTT	CASSSNGRTDTQYF
NA	TRBV28	13	TRBJ2-7	NA	TGTGCCAGCAGTCGGGGGACAACAACGGAGCAGTACTTC	CASSRGTTTEQYF
TRBD2	TRBV4-3	18	TRBJ2-3	NA	TGCGCCAGCAGCCAAGATAGCCCCCAGCGGGGGGGTACAGATACGCAGTATTTT	CASSQDSPQRGGTDTQYF
NA	TRBV27	13	TRBJ2-1	NA	TGTGCCATCCATAGGTCTGGCCCAGGTAGTCCGTTCTTC	CAIHRSGPGSPFF
NA	TRBV19	12	TRBJ2-1	NA	TGTGCCACCTTGGGGAGTTACAATGAGCAGTTCTTC	CATLGSYNEQFF
NA	TRBV7-2	12	TRBJ2-7	NA	TGTGCCAGCAGCCTAGGTACCAACGAGCAGTACTTC	CASSLGTNEQYF
NA	TRBV11-3	13	TRBJ1-1	NA	TGTGCCAGCAGCTCGGGTCATGGCACTGAAGCTTTCTTT	CASSSGHGTEAFF
TRBD1	TRBV9	14	TRBJ1-2	NA	TGTGCCAGCAGCCATACCGGGACAGGGGAGGGCTACACCTTC	CASSHTGTGEGYTF
NA	TRBV14	14	TRBJ1-1	NA	TGTGCCAGCAATAGGGAAACGGGAGGCACTGAAGCTTTCTTT	CASNRETGGTEAFF
NA	TRBV7-2	16	TRBJ2-3	NA	TGTGCCAGCAGCTTAAGGTACCAGGGGCGCACAGATACGCAGTATTTT	CASSLRYQGRTDTQYF
NA	TRBV5-1	13	TRBJ1-2	NA	TGCGCCAGCAGCTTAGGTGGAGCCTATGGCTACACCTTC	CASSLGGAYGYTF
NA	TRBV7-2	16	TRBJ2-3	NA	TGTGCCAGCAGCTGGAGGGGGTCTCCTAGCACAGATACGCAGTATTTT	CASSWRGSPSTDTQYF
NA	TRBV29-1	14	TRBJ1-4	NA	TGCAGCGTTTCTCTTCGGGGACGATACGAAAAACTGTTTTTT	CSVSLRGRYEKLFF
TRBD2	TRBV6-2/TRBV6-3	16	TRBJ2-3	NA	TGTGCCAGCAGTTACTCGGCGGGCGGGGGGGCCGATACGCAGTATTTT	CASSYSAGGGADTQYF
NA	TRBV6-2/TRBV6-3	14	TRBJ1-6	NA	TGTGCCAGCAGTTATCTTCAGTATAATTCACCCCTCCACTTT	CASSYLQYNSPLHF
TRBD1	TRBV5-1	15	TRBJ1-1	NA	TGCGCCAGCAGCGCCGAACCAGGGGGCGCGGTTGAAGCTTTCTTT	CASSAEPGGAVEAFF
TRBD1	TRBV11-2	16	TRBJ1-2	NA	TGTGCCAGCGCCTTCACCGGGACAGGGAGAAGCTATGGCTACACCTTC	CASAFTGTGRSYGYTF
NA	TRBV7-2	15	TRBJ1-6	NA	TGTGCCAGCAGCCCGGGTGGGGGGCGTAATTCACCCCTCCACTTT	CASSPGGGRNSPLHF
TRBD1	TRBV18	14	TRBJ2-7	NA	TGTGCCAGCTCATCAGACAGGGGTCCCTACGAGCAGTACTTC	CASSSDRGPYEQYF
TRBD2	TRBV11-2	16	TRBJ2-7	NA	TGTGCCAGCAGCTTAGGAAGCGGGGGGAAATCCTACGAGCAGTACTTC	CASSLGSGGKSYEQYF
NA	TRBV2	16	TRBJ1-4	few	TGTGCCAGCACCAACCTAGGGGGGCGGCAGGGTGAAAAACTGTTTTTT	CASTNLGGRQGEKLFF
NA	TRBV6-5	12	TRBJ1-1	NA	TGTGCCAGCAGGCGGGTCGGCACTGAAGCTTTCTTT	CASRRVGTEAFF
NA	TRBV7-9	15	TRBJ2-1	NA	TGTGCCAGCAGCTTAGGAGGGGGGACTTACAATGAGCAGTTCTTC	CASSLGGGTYNEQFF
TRBD2	TRBV6-5	15	TRBJ2-1	NA	TGTGCCAGCAGTTACGGGACTAGCGCCTACAATGAGCAGTTCTTC	CASSYGTSAYNEQFF
NA	TRBV18	11	TRBJ2-5	once	TGTGCCAGCTCTAGACAAGAGACCCAGTACTTC	CASSRQETQYF
TRBD1	TRBV4-2	18	TRBJ2-3	NA	TGTGCCAGCAGCCAAGATCAGAAACCGGGACAGGGGGAACATACGCAGTATTTT	CASSQDQKPGQGEHTQYF
NA	TRBV11-3	15	TRBJ2-1	NA	TGTGCCAGCAGCTTATACTCGAGCTCCTACAATGAGCAGTTCTTC	CASSLYSSSYNEQFF
NA	TRBV5-4	13	TRBJ2-3	NA	TGTGCCAGCAGCTTCGGAAGCACAGATACGCAGTATTTT	CASSFGSTDTQYF
TRBD2	TRBV6-4	15	TRBJ2-2	few	TGTGCCAGCAGTAGACTAGCGGGGGACGCCGGGGAGCTGTTTTTT	CASSRLAGDAGELFF
NA	TRBV12-3/TRBV12-4	11	TRBJ2-5	NA	TGTGCCAGCAGTTTCTCCGTGACCCAGTACTTC	CASSFSVTQYF
TRBD2	TRBV5-1	15	TRBJ2-5	NA	TGCGCCAGCAGCTTCAGTCCAGCGGGACAAGAGACCCAGTACTTC	CASSFSPAGQETQYF
NA	TRBV19	13	TRBJ2-5	NA	TGTGCCAGTAGTGTCGCAGGGGCGGAGACCCAGTACTTC	CASSVAGAETQYF
TRBD1	TRBV7-2	16	TRBJ1-3	NA	TGTGCCAGCAGCTTTAATCGGGACAGGGGGCGGAACACCATATATTTT	CASSFNRDRGRNTIYF
NA	TRBV2	17	TRBJ2-1	NA	TGTGCCAGCAGTGGAGAGGTAAGGGCGATCTCCTACAATGAGCAGTTCTTC	CASSGEVRAISYNEQFF
TRBD1	TRBV28	15	TRBJ2-7	NA	TGTGCCAGCAGTTTCCACAGGGGTGGAAAAGACGAGCAGTACTTC	CASSFHRGGKDEQYF
NA	TRBV5-1	16	TRBJ1-1	NA	TGCGCCAGCAGCGAAACGACCAGGGGTGTTAAGACTGAAGCTTTCTTT	CASSETTRGVKTEAFF
TRBD2	TRBV5-4	18	TRBJ2-7	NA	TGTGCCAGCAGCTTGCCCCACACCGGGACTAGCGGGGGTTCTGGGCAGTACTTC	CASSLPHTGTSGGSGQYF
TRBD2	TRBV2	14	TRBJ2-2	NA	TGTGCCAGCTCCGGGACTAGCAACACCGGGGAGCTGTTTTTT	CASSGTSNTGELFF
NA	TRBV19	11	TRBJ1-1	NA	TGTGCCAGTAATACGAACACTGAAGCTTTCTTT	CASNTNTEAFF
TRBD2	TRBV2	14	TRBJ2-1	NA	TGTGCCAGCATAGCGGGGGGGCCGGGGAATGAGCAGTTCTTC	CASIAGGPGNEQFF
NA	TRBV5-1	13	TRBJ1-3	NA	TGCGCCAGCAGCTTGGTCGGCCGGTCCACCATATATTTT	CASSLVGRSTIYF
NA	TRBV18	16	TRBJ1-4	NA	TGTGCCAGCTCCACCATGATGGGAGCAAGTAATGAAAAACTGTTTTTT	CASSTMMGASNEKLFF
NA	TRBV30	15	TRBJ2-3	once	TGTGCCTGGCAAAGAACAGGGATTGGAACAGATACGCAGTATTTT	CAWQRTGIGTDTQYF
NA	TRBV27	14	TRBJ1-2	NA	TGTGCCAGCAGTTTAACCCCAGGCAGCTATGGCTACACCTTC	CASSLTPGSYGYTF
NA	TRBV19	13	TRBJ1-2	NA	TGTGCCAGTAGCTCGACAGGTCAGCGGGGCTACACCTTC	CASSSTGQRGYTF
NA	TRBV11-2	18	TRBJ2-6	NA	TGTGCCAGCAGCCCGCGGACACGTTTGGCGTCTGGGGCCAACGTCCTGACTTTC	CASSPRTRLASGANVLTF
TRBD1	TRBV5-1	19	TRBJ1-6	NA	TGCGCCAGCAGCTTACAGGGGTCCCGGCGGAGCTCCTATAATTCACCCCTCCACTTT	CASSLQGSRRSSYNSPLHF
NA	TRBV5-5	16	TRBJ1-2	NA	TGTGCCAGCAGCCCCCAGGGAGGACAATATAACTATGGCTACACCTTC	CASSPQGGQYNYGYTF
TRBD1	TRBV28	13	TRBJ1-1	NA	TGTGCCAGCAGTACCCGACAGGGGACTGAAGCTTTCTTT	CASSTRQGTEAFF
NA	TRBV7-2	12	TRBJ2-2	NA	TGTGCCAGCAGCGCTTACACCGGGGAGCTGTTTTTT	CASSAYTGELFF
NA	TRBV6-2/TRBV6-3	14	TRBJ1-1	NA	TGTGCCAGCAGTTACGTGGGATCGGCCATTGAAGCTTTCTTT	CASSYVGSAIEAFF
TRBD1	TRBV19	17	TRBJ2-2	NA	TGTGCCAGTAGTAAGCAGGGGGCGCATAGTCTGGCCGGGGAGCTGTTTTTT	CASSKQGAHSLAGELFF